Shown below are 8 T cell receptor beta chains from a single sample sequenced in a study of technical replicates of blood from a few donors. Sequenced by immunoSEQ multiplex PCR; TCRdb stores in-frame clones only, minus some. The sample has under 65,000 clones; around 95% are singletons. Sequenced input: T cells isolated from PBMCs. All receptors come from a human donor in good health.

V is TRBV4-1 and J is TRBJ2-2; 8 nucleotides match TRBD2. The V segment lost 5 bases and the J segment 8 bases; nucleotides outside the gene matches: 13. Per the germline V gene, CDR1 is MGHRA and CDR2 is YSYEKL. This CDR3 has 16 residues. The CDR3 loop is CASSFGQREIPGELFF. For the CDR3, the DNA is TGCGCCAGCAGCTTTGGCCAGCGGGAGATCCCTGGGGAGCTGTTTTTT.

The J gene is TRBJ2-1, the V gene TRBV5-3, with D possibly being TRBD1 (6 bases). TRBV5-3 qualifies as an ORF whose function is uncertain. Deletions cut 4 bases from V and 2 bases from J, with 13 bases between. The CDR3 runs to 15 residues. The CDR3 region has the DNA TGTGCCAGAAGCCCGAACGGACAGCCCTACAATGAGCAGTTCTTC. It translates to CARSPNGQPYNEQFF.

The gene calls are TRBV19 and TRBJ1-5, with TRBD1 as a possible D gene (5 bases). CDR1 is LNHDA and CDR2 is SQIVND in the germline V gene (reference sequence). Deletions cut 7 bases from V and 6 bases from J, with 10 bases between. The CDR3 consists of 12 residues. The CDR3 DNA follows: TGTGCCAGTACACAGGATGTTCAGCCCCAGCATTTT. Amino acids: CASTQDVQPQHF. The whole variable domain, remainder taken from reference TRBV19 and TRBJ1-5, is DGGITQSPKYLFRKEGQNVTLSCEQNLNHDAMYWYRQDPGQGLRLIYYSQIVNDFQKGDIAEGYSVSREKKESFPLTVTSAQKNPTAFYLCASTQDVQPQHFGDGTRLSIL.

The chain links TRBV6-6 to TRBJ1-3; possible D gene TRBD1, 6 bases. The CDR3 totals 13 residues. Between the trimmed V and J ends, which lost 10 bases and 8 bases, there was a span of 18 bases. Germline loops: CDR1 MNHNY, CDR2 SVGAGI (reference sequence). DNA of the CDR3: TGTGCCACCCTATTACAGGGTATGGACACCATATATTTT. As protein: CATLLQGMDTIYF.

A single count supports this clone. The chain combines TRBV4-1 with TRBJ2-3; 10 bases line up with TRBD1. The germline CDR1 and CDR2 sequences are MGHRA and YSYEKL. The CDR3 length is 13 residues. V lost 6 bases, J lost 6 bases, and 3 bases stayed unmatched. The CDR3 loop is CASRGTGADTQYF. Written as DNA, the CDR3 is TGCGCCAGCAGGGGGACAGGGGCCGATACGCAGTATTTT.

The chain employs TRBV7-9 and TRBJ1-1; D uncertain. Per germline, CDR1 SEHNR and CDR2 FQNEAQ (reference sequence). V was cut by 2 bases and J by 1 base, with 5 bases left in between. This CDR3 is 13 amino acids long. Here the CDR3 reads CASSLTENTEAFF. As DNA, the CDR3 is TGTGCCAGCAGCTTAACAGAGAACACTGAAGCTTTCTTT.

The gene calls are TRBV7-6 and TRBJ1-3; 7 bases map to TRBD1. Germline CDR1 reads SGHVS; CDR2 reads FNYEAQ. J gave up 0 bases and V 5 bases, and 7 bases lay outside the gene matches. This CDR3 has 16 residues. CDR3 in amino acids: CASSAGQAFSGNTIYF. The CDR3 nucleotides read TGTGCCAGCAGCGCAGGACAGGCTTTCTCTGGAAACACCATATATTTT.

The CDR3 here is CATSRETGIEQYF. DNA of the CDR3: TGTGCCACCAGCAGAGAGACAGGGATCGAGCAGTACTTC. V usage is TRBV15 and J usage is TRBJ2-7; 7 positions agree with TRBD1. V shed 0 bases and J 6 bases; nucleotides not matched to a gene: 2. The V gene's germline CDR1 is LNHNV and CDR2 YYDKDF (reference sequence). This CDR3 region has 13 residues.